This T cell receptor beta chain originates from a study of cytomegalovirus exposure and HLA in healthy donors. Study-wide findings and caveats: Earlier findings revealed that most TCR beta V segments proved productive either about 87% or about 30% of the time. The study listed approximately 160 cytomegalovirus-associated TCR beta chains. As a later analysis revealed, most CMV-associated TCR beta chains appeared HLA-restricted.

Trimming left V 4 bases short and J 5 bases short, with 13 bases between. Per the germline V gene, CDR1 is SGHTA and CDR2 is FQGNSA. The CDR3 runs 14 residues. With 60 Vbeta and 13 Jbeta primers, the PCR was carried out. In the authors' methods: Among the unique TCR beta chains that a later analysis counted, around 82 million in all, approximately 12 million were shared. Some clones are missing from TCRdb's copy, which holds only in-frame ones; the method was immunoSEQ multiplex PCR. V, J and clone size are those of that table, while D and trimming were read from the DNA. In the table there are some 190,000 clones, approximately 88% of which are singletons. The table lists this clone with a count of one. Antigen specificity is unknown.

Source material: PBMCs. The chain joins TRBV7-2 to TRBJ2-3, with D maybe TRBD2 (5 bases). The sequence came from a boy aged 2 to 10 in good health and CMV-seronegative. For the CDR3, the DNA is TGTGCCAGCAGCTCGAGGAGGTTCTTAGATACGCAGTATTTT. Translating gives CASSSRRFLDTQYF.